The clone carrying this T cell receptor beta chain was counted between two and nine times. Its antigen is not identified. Indicated treatment: roughly 11-day PBMC culture with coronavirus spike peptide pools or control peptides (ViraFEST assay). The sample comes from a study of vaccination and CD4 T cells after COVID-19. About the research overall: Each convalescent patient was PCR positive for SARS-CoV-2 on nasal swab; nine or ten cases were mild and one severe. Investigators drew the post-COVID samples a median roughly 96 days after diagnosis, with a range of 35 to 161.

Study-wide findings and caveats: The appearance of a median approximately 90% of reactive clones in convalescent patients occurred only post-vaccination.

Scientists ran DNA taken from cultured CD4+ T cells through the Oncomine TCR Beta short-read assay for sequencing. MiXCR, applied by TCRdb to the PCR reads, yields one record per CDR3 protein. The table shows around 20,000 distinct CDR3 sequences, with about half occurring only once. The sequencing input was cultured CD4+ T cells from blood. The clonotype comes from a human donor with COVID-19.

The CDR3 nucleotides read TGTGCCAGCTCATCTCAGGGGGTATCAGGATATGGCTACACCTTC. Protein product: CASSSQGVSGYGYTF. This chain uses TRBV18 with TRBJ1-2, with 7 bases that match TRBD1. The J segment lost 5 bases and the V segment lost 5 bases, leaving 11 bases of the junction unmatched. CDR1 and CDR2 from the germline V gene are KGHSH and LQKENI. The CDR3 is 15 amino acids.